The clone carrying this T cell receptor (beta chain) was picked up one time. From germline, CDR1 is SGHDT and CDR2 YYEEEE. Trimming stripped 7 bases from V and 8 bases from J, with 16 bases between. CDR3 length equals 13 residues. The sample originates from a study of T cell changes during pregnancy in multiple sclerosis. TCRdb's table, derived via immunoSEQ multiplex PCR, lists solely in-frame clones and lacks some. The sample includes approximately 88,000 clones, approximately 92% of them seen just once. This TCR was sampled from a female donor with multiple sclerosis, enrolled in a pregnancy study. The starting material was peripheral blood, obtained in the first trimester of pregnancy. The rearrangement links TRBV5-6 to TRBJ2-1; D remains unclear. CDR3 sequence: CASRALVIDEQFF. For the CDR3, the DNA is TGTGCCAGCCGCGCGCTAGTTATAGATGAGCAGTTCTTC. Variable domain in full (rest from reference TRBV5-6 and TRBJ2-1): DAGVTQSPTHLIKTRGQQVTLRCSPKSGHDTVSWYQQALGQGPQFIFQYYEEEERQRGNFPDRFSGHQFPNYSSELNVNALLLGDSALYLCASRALVIDEQFFGPGTRLTVL.